Shown below are 20 T cell receptor beta chains from a single sample sequenced in a study of shared clonotypes between healthy human individuals. Using immunoSEQ multiplex PCR, the repertoire was profiled, and TCRdb retains in-frame clones only, with some absent. Of approximately 2,000,000 clones detected, approximately 90% appear once; the ten largest clones hold about 0.41%. The sequencing input was naive CD4+ T cells from PBMCs. As to subset: CD45RA+ positively selected. Source of these receptors: a man younger than 35 in good health. Some clones in this sample may be carry-over from other donors' samples.

This sequence joins TRBV18 and TRBJ2-5; a possible D gene is TRBD1 (5 bases). The V gene's germline CDR1 is KGHSH and CDR2 LQKENI. Trimming took off 3 bases at V and 3 bases at J, with 14 bases between the two ends. The CDR3 consists of 15 residues. The CDR3 sequence is CASSPLGQGEETQYF. The DNA for the CDR3 is TGTGCCAGCTCACCCCTTGGGCAGGGCGAAGAGACCCAGTACTTC.

The chain employs TRBV2 and TRBJ1-3; D remains unclear. Germline-derived CDR1 and CDR2 are SNHLY and FYNNEI. Trimming cost V 2 bases and J 0 bases, with 5 bases left between them. CDR3 length equals 14 residues. CDR3 coding DNA: TGTGCCAGCAGTGAACAGCGCTCTGGAAACACCATATATTTT. It specifies CASSEQRSGNTIYF.

Details on this clone: The sample contains more than one DNA sequence encoding this CDR3. The chain carries TRBV6-5 and TRBJ2-7; 11 bases line up with TRBD2. J lost 0 bases, V lost 0 bases, and 1 base had no gene match. Germline CDR1 MNHEY, CDR2 SVGAGI. CDR3 length equals 16 residues. The CDR3 nucleotides are TGTGCCAGCAGTTACTCTGGACTAGCGGGCTCCTACGAGCAGTACTTC. Translation gives CASSYSGLAGSYEQYF.

The chain is built from TRBV30 and TRBJ2-7, with 8 bases matching TRBD2. The germline gives CDR1 GTSNPN, CDR2 SVGIG (reference sequence). This CDR3 has 15 amino acids. With 2 bases clipped from V and 4 bases from J, the junction kept 10 bases outside the gene matches. The CDR3 nucleotides read TGTGCCTGGAGTTTCCCCCCCAGCGGGAGTTACGAGCAGTACTTC. Amino acids: CAWSFPPSGSYEQYF.

The J gene is TRBJ2-7, the V gene TRBV7-9; possibly TRBD2 for D (6 bases). Germline V gene sequence: CDR1 SEHNR, CDR2 FQNEAQ (reference sequence). The V end lost 1 base, the J end lost 7 bases, and 14 bases lay between the germline ends. This CDR3 comprises 14 residues. The CDR3 DNA is TGTGCCAGCAGCTTAGGAGGAGGGGTGGGGGAGCAGTACTTC. Translated, it gives CASSLGGGVGEQYF. Full variable domain (outside the CDR3, taken from reference TRBV7-9 and TRBJ2-7): DTGVSQNPRHKITKRGQNVTFRCDPISEHNRLYWYRQTLGQGPEFLTYFQNEAQLEKSRLLSDRFSAERPKGSFSTLEIQRTEQGDSAMYLCASSLGGGVGEQYFGPGTRLTVT.

The V call is TRBV7-9, the J call TRBJ1-2; D unresolved. Germline-derived CDR1 and CDR2 are SEHNR and FQNEAQ (reference sequence). Trimming pared 4 bases from V and 4 bases from J, leaving 22 bases between. The CDR3 length is 17 residues. The CDR3 coding sequence is TGTGCCAGCAGCTGGAACGGGAAAAATAATGGTGGCTATGGCTACACCTTC. Encoded protein: CASSWNGKNNGGYGYTF.

This rearrangement joins TRBV11-2 to TRBJ1-2, with TRBD1 matching 9 bases. J gave up 8 bases and V 1 base, and 2 bases lay outside the gene matches. The CDR3 is 13 amino acids. Per the germline V gene, CDR1 is SGHAT and CDR2 is FQNNGV. The CDR3 sequence: CASSLGQGEGYTF. The DNA for the CDR3 is TGTGCCAGCAGCTTAGGACAGGGGGAAGGCTACACCTTC.

The chain is built from TRBV11-1 and TRBJ1-2, with unresolved D. Per germline, CDR1 SGHAT and CDR2 FQDESV (reference sequence). CDR3 size: 14 residues. V was pared by 7 bases and J by 6 bases, with 18 bases between. CDR3 sequence reads: CASTLLPGSDGYTF. The CDR3 DNA reads TGTGCCAGCACCCTCCTTCCAGGATCTGATGGCTACACCTTC.

CDR3 nucleotides: TGTGCCAGCAGCATCCGGGACAGCTCTGGAAACACCATATATTTT. Amino acids: CASSIRDSSGNTIYF. The rearrangement joins TRBV21-1 to TRBJ1-3; no DNA check was done on the table's D call, TRBD1. TRBV21-1 is tagged as a pseudogene. There are 15 residues in the CDR3.

This rearrangement joins TRBV7-8 to TRBJ2-5; possibly TRBD1 for D (6 bases). The CDR3 is 15 residues long. V was cut by 4 bases and J by 0 bases, with 12 bases left in between. CDR1 is SGHVS and CDR2 is FQNEAQ in the germline V gene. The CDR3 spells CASSSSTGYQETQYF. The CDR3 region has the DNA TGTGCCAGCAGCTCCTCGACAGGCTACCAAGAGACCCAGTACTTC.

The J gene is TRBJ1-2, the V gene TRBV5-1; D remains unclear. The CDR3 sequence is 13 residues long. Per the germline V gene, CDR1 is SGHRS and CDR2 is YFSETQ. Trimming stripped 1 base from V and 4 bases from J, with 8 bases between. In nucleotides, the CDR3 is TGCGCCAGCAGCTTGAGCAGGAGCTATGGCTACACCTTC. It translates to CASSLSRSYGYTF. Filled out from reference TRBV5-1 and TRBJ1-2, the complete variable domain reads KAGVTQTPRYLIKTRGQQVTLSCSPISGHRSVSWYQQTPGQGLQFLFEYFSETQRNKGNFPGRFSGRQFSNSRSEMNVSTLELGDSALYLCASSLSRSYGYTFGSGTRLTVV.

This clone is a singleton in its sample. The rearrangement uses TRBV6-5 and TRBJ1-3; D not certain. Germline values: CDR1 MNHEY, CDR2 SVGAGI. This CDR3 has 14 residues. The V gene lost 6 bases and the J gene lost 0 bases, with 9 bases spanning the gap. This CDR3 is CASRKRNSGNTIYF. CDR3 DNA sequence: TGTGCCAGCAGAAAGAGGAACTCTGGAAACACCATATATTTT.

The rearrangement links TRBV25-1 to TRBJ2-1, with a tentative D call TRBD2 (6 bases). Germline V gives CDR1 MGHDK, CDR2 SYGVNS. This CDR3 has 14 amino acids. Trimming left V 4 bases short and J 5 bases short, with 12 bases between. CDR3 nucleotide sequence: TGTGCCAGCAGTGTTGGCGGGACGCACAATGAGCAGTTCTTC. Encoded protein: CASSVGGTHNEQFF.

The rearrangement joins TRBV28 to TRBJ2-1; a weak D match, TRBD2 (5 bases). The germline V and J ends were trimmed by 2 bases and 2 bases, with 10 bases remaining between them. This CDR3 comprises 15 residues. Germline V CDR1 and CDR2: MDHEN, SYDVKM. The CDR3 loop is CASSLGAVAYNEQFF. Here the CDR3 DNA reads TGTGCCAGCAGTTTAGGAGCGGTAGCCTACAATGAGCAGTTCTTC.

The chain couples TRBV6-1 to TRBJ1-2; the match to TRBD1 covers 10 bases. CDR1 is MNHNS, CDR2 SASEGT, per germline. CDR3 length: 13 amino acids. V trimming: 4 bases; J trimming: 6 bases; junction bases outside the gene matches: 2. This CDR3 reads CASSGGTGDGYTF. The DNA for the CDR3 is TGTGCCAGCAGTGGAGGGACAGGGGATGGCTACACCTTC.

The genes are TRBV10-3 and TRBJ2-3, with D possibly TRBD1 on 5 matching bases. This CDR3 is built from 13 residues. The V and J ends lost 11 bases and 2 bases respectively, with 14 bases between them. The germline V gene has CDR1 ENHRY and CDR2 SYGVKD. In DNA, the CDR3 is TGTGCCTCTCAAGGGGCCCTCACAGATACGCAGTATTTT. Protein sequence: CASQGALTDTQYF.

The chain has TRBV5-5 and TRBJ2-7; D remains unclear. Germline CDR1 and CDR2: SGHKS and YYEKEE (reference sequence). V lost 1 base and J lost 6, with 11 bases in between. The CDR3 is 13 amino acids. Written as DNA, the CDR3 is TGTGCCAGCAGCTTGCAGGCATGGGGCGAGCAGTACTTC. It yields the protein CASSLQAWGEQYF.

The CDR3 region has the DNA TGTGCCAGCAGCGCTTGGGACAACCTAGTCGATGAGCAGTTCTTC. It yields the protein CASSAWDNLVDEQFF. V is TRBV7-9 and J is TRBJ2-1; D is perhaps TRBD1 (6 bases). There are 15 residues in the CDR3. Trimming pared 5 bases from V and 8 bases from J, leaving 19 bases between. The germline gives CDR1 SEHNR, CDR2 FQNEAQ (reference sequence).

The rearrangement uses TRBV5-1 and TRBJ2-3, with 12 bases fitting TRBD2. Losses at the gene ends were 2 bases for V and 4 bases for J; bases not matched to a gene: 5. The germline CDR1 and CDR2 sequences are SGHRS and YFSETQ. The CDR3 extends over 16 amino acids. CDR3 amino acids: CASSFGLAGIADTQYF. The CDR3, as DNA: TGCGCCAGCAGCTTCGGACTAGCGGGAATTGCAGATACGCAGTATTTT.

In this sample, this clone turned up once. This sequence joins TRBV5-4 and TRBJ2-7, with D tentatively TRBD2 (6 bases). V was trimmed by 7 bases and J by 4 bases, leaving 18 bases between them. The germline V gene has CDR1 SGHNT and CDR2 YYREEE (reference sequence). CDR3 length: 14 residues. As DNA, the CDR3 is TGTGCCAGCCGGCCCGGGGGTGTGGAATACGAGCAGTACTTC. Its translation is CASRPGGVEYEQYF.